This entry concerns a single TCR beta chain. In germline, CDR1 is LGHNA, CDR2 YSLEER. This CDR3 has 14 amino acids. Trimming took off 1 base at V and 6 bases at J, with 13 bases between the two ends. This entry comes from a study of T cell changes during pregnancy in multiple sclerosis. Sequencing was performed with immunoSEQ multiplex PCR; in TCRdb, only in-frame clones are kept and a portion is missing. The sample carries about 69,000 clones, over 80% recorded once. The sequence came from a female donor in good health, enrolled as a control in a pregnancy study. The material sequenced was peripheral blood, taken in the third trimester of pregnancy. The genes are TRBV4-3 and TRBJ2-7; no definite D call. In DNA, the CDR3 is TGCGCCAGCAGCCAAGCAAGCAAGCGCGTCGAGCAGTACTTC. Protein sequence: CASSQASKRVEQYF.